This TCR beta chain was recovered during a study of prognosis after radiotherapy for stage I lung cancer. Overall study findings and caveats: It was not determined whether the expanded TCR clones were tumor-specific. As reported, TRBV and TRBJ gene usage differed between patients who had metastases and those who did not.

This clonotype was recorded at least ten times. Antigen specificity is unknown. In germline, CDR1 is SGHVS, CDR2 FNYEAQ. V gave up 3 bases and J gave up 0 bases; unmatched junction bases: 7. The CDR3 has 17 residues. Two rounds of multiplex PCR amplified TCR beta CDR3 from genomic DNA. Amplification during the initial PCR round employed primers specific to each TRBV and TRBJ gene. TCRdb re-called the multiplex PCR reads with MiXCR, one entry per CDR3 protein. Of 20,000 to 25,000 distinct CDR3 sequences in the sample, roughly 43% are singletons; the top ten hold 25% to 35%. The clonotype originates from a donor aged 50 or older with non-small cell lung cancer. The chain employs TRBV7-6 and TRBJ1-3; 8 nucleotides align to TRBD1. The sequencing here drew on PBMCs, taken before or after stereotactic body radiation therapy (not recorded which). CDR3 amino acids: CASSFRGQATSGNTIYF. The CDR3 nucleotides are TGTGCCAGCAGCTTTAGGGGACAGGCAACCTCTGGAAACACCATATATTTT.